A selection of T cell receptor beta chains follows, all from one sample in a study of blood T cells in healthy people across ages. TCRdb analysed the 5' RACE reads with MiXCR anew, one entry per CDR3 protein. The sample carries more than 650,000 distinct CDR3 sequences, about a quarter recorded once. This same sample was also part of a study on T cells of mothers and their children.

What was sequenced was blood. Receptors originate from a boy under 18 in good health. CDR3s include the opening cysteine and the closing phenylalanine or tryptophan. D genes are given only for firm matches. Clone size is given for some rows only: seen once, a few or many times, or a class if the clone is expanded.

D: -; size: -; V: TRBV7-8; J: TRBJ2-5; CDR3: CASSLAWTPIAHF; DNA: TGTGCCAGCAGCTTAGCGTGGACCCCTATCGCCCACTTC
D: -; size: -; V: TRBV3-1; J: TRBJ2-5; CDR3: CASSFEGDGETQYF; DNA: TGTGCCAGCAGCTTTGAAGGAGACGGAGAGACCCAGTACTTC
D: TRBD1; size: -; V: TRBV29-1; J: TRBJ1-2; CDR3: CSVLTTGGWGYTF; DNA: TGCAGCGTTCTGACGACAGGGGGCTGGGGCTACACCTTC
D: TRBD1; size: -; V: TRBV5-1; J: TRBJ1-6; CDR3: CASSTSGTGVSDSPLHF; DNA: TGCGCCAGCAGCACATCCGGGACAGGGGTGTCGGATTCACCCCTCCACTTT
D: TRBD2; size: -; V: TRBV29-1; J: TRBJ2-1; CDR3: CSVGGGGGNEQFF; DNA: TGCAGCGTTGGGGGGGGTGGAGGCAATGAGCAGTTCTTC
D: -; size: once; V: TRBV4-3; J: TRBJ2-4; CDR3: CASSVRPRGKNIQYF; DNA: TGCGCCAGCAGCGTCCGACCTCGCGGGAAAAACATTCAGTACTTC
D: TRBD2; size: few; V: TRBV6-5; J: TRBJ2-1; CDR3: CASSYRAGGYSSYNEQFF; DNA: TGTGCCAGCAGTTACAGAGCGGGGGGCTACAGCTCCTACAATGAGCAGTTCTTC
D: TRBD2; size: -; V: TRBV20-1; J: TRBJ2-1; CDR3: CSAPPRRGGNEQFF; DNA: TGCAGTGCTCCTCCAAGGCGGGGGGGCAATGAGCAGTTCTTC
D: TRBD2; size: once; V: TRBV7-2; J: TRBJ2-5; CDR3: CASSFLAGPEYAQYF; DNA: TGTGCCAGCAGTTTCCTAGCGGGGCCCGAGTATGCCCAGTACTTC
D: TRBD2; size: -; V: TRBV9; J: TRBJ2-1; CDR3: CASSVASGGLYNEQFF; DNA: TGTGCCAGCAGCGTAGCTAGCGGGGGGCTTTACAATGAGCAGTTCTTC